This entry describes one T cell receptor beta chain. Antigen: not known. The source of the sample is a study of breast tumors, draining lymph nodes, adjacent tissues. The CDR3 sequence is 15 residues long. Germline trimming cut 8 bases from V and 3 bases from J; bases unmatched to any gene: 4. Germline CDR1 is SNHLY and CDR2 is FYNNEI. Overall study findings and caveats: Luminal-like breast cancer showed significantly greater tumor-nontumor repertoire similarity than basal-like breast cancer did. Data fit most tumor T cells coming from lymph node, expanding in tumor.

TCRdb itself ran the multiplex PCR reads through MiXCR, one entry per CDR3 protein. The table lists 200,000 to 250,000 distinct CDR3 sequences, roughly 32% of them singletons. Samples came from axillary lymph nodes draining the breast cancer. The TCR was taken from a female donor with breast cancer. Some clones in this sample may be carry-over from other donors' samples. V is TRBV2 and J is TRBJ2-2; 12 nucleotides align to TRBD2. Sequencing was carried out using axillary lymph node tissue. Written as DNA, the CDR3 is TGTGCCAGCCGGGGACTAGCGGGTGACACCGGGGAGCTGTTTTTT. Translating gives CASRGLAGDTGELFF.